These 17 T cell receptor beta chains came from one sample sequenced in a study of T cells in women clearing cervical HPV infection. Only in-frame clones appear in the TCRdb table, and some are missing; sequencing was by immunoSEQ multiplex PCR. This sample contains 18,000 or so clones. Material for sequencing was blood buffy coat. The receptors were gathered from a woman aged 18 to 75 with a cervical HPV16 infection that either progressed to CIN3+ or cleared (not recorded which).

Regarding this clone: The missing CDR3 end, 3 residues past where the read stops, is filled in from the germline J gene. The rearrangement links TRBV20-1 to TRBJ1-4; TRBD1 agrees at 8 bases. CDR3 length: 12 residues. V lost 3 bases, J lost 8 bases, and 2 bases stayed unmatched. Germline lookup yields CDR1 DFQATT and CDR2 SNEGSKA (reference sequence). The DNA read from the CDR3 is TGCAGTGCTAGCAGGGGGCTGGAAAAA. This codes for CSASRGLEK. The entire CDR3 protein is CSASRGLEKLFF.

CDR3 sequence reads: CASSLERANTEAFF. The sequenced CDR3 bases are TGTGCCAGCAGCTTGGAAAGGGCCAACACTGAA. The chain joins TRBV5-5 to TRBJ1-1; D remains unclear. The read comes to an end 3 residues before the CDR3 does, leaving the germline J gene to fill in the end. The V end was cut by 0 bases, the J end by 2 bases, with 8 bases between. Germline V gene data show CDR1 as SGHKS and CDR2 as YYEKEE (reference sequence). CDR3 length: 14 amino acids. Based on the CDR3 plus reference TRBV5-5 and TRBJ1-1, the full variable domain is DAGVTQSPTHLIKTRGQQVTLRCSPISGHKSVSWYQQVLGQGPQFIFQYYEKEERGRGNFPDRFSARQFPNYSSELNVNALLLGDSALYLCASSLERANTEAFFGQGTRLTVV.

Turning to this clone: The CDR3 is cut off 3 residues early in the read; its end comes from the germline J gene. This chain joins TRBV14 and TRBJ1-2, with TRBD1 matching over 11 bases. This CDR3 is built from 16 residues. V trimming: 4 bases; J trimming: 4 bases; junction bases outside the gene matches: 8. CDR1 and CDR2 from the germline V gene are SGHDN and FVKESK. CDR3 amino acids: CASSPSPGQGVYGYTF. CDR3 DNA, as far as it was read: TGTGCCAGCAGCCCCTCACCGGGACAGGGGGTCTATGGC.

A remark on this clone: The read falls 3 residues short of the CDR3 end, and the missing part is taken from the germline J gene. The chain carries TRBV20-1 and TRBJ2-3, with 14 bases identical to TRBD2. This CDR3 spans 19 amino acids. V was clipped by 5 bases and J by 4 bases; unmatched bases: 17. Germline V lookup: CDR1 DFQATT, CDR2 SNEGSKA (reference sequence). The CDR3 sequence is CSAALAPGLAGALPDTQYF. The DNA read from the CDR3 is TGCAGTGCTGCACTCGCTCCGGGACTAGCGGGAGCCCTCCCAGATACG.

Notes on this clone: The read ends 3 residues shy of where the CDR3 ends; the end is completed using the germline J gene. V gene TRBV19 combines with J gene TRBJ1-2; 12 bases are shared with TRBD1. The CDR3 is 17 residues long. Germline CDR1 and CDR2: LNHDA and SQIVND (reference sequence). This CDR3 is CASSIDPGTGGYNDYTF. The DNA read from the CDR3 is TGTGCCAGTAGTATAGATCCCGGGACAGGGGGCTACAATGAC.

Notes on this clone: The sequence runs out 3 residues before the end of the CDR3; the remainder is reconstructed from the germline J gene. Other DNA sequences from this sample encode an identical CDR3 as well. This chain links TRBV5-1 with TRBJ2-2; D ambiguous. V dropped 0 bases and J dropped 3 bases, with 6 bases sitting between them. The CDR3 covers 14 residues. The germline V gene has CDR1 SGHRS and CDR2 YFSETQ. The covered CDR3 bases are TGCGCCAGCAGCTTGGTTCCAGACACCGGGGAG. Protein product: CASSLVPDTGE. In full, the CDR3 is CASSLVPDTGELFF.

A word on this clone: The DNA ends 3 residues before the CDR3 does, and the rest of the CDR3 is filled in from the germline J gene. This chain connects TRBV19 to TRBJ1-2; tentative D call: TRBD1 (5 bases). V was cut by 2 bases and J by 6 bases, with 10 bases left in between. This CDR3 is 13 amino acids long. CDR1 is LNHDA, CDR2 SQIVND, per germline (reference sequence). Incomplete CDR3 DNA: TGTGCCAGTAGTATACGGGGGGTAGATGGC. Encoded protein: CASSIRGVDG. The full CDR3 protein is CASSIRGVDGYTF. The full variable domain, in which reference TRBV19 and TRBJ1-2 provide the parts outside the CDR3, is DGGITQSPKYLFRKEGQNVTLSCEQNLNHDAMYWYRQDPGQGLRLIYYSQIVNDFQKGDIAEGYSVSREKKESFPLTVTSAQKNPTAFYLCASSIRGVDGYTFGSGTRLTVV.

Concerning this clone itself: The CDR3 goes on 3 residues after the read ends, and that part is filled in from the germline J gene. This chain joins TRBV5-1 and TRBJ2-5; D possibly corresponds to TRBD2 (6 bases). Germline V lookup: CDR1 SGHRS, CDR2 YFSETQ. The CDR3 is 15 residues long. Trimming took off 2 bases at V and 4 bases at J, with 15 bases between the two ends. The CDR3 region is CASSLRSGDRETQYF. The sequenced part of the CDR3 DNA is TGCGCCAGCAGCTTAAGGTCGGGGGATCGAGAGACC.

Turning to this clone: The junction departs from germline at one end; a sequencing error may be responsible. The CDR3 goes on 3 residues after the read ends, and that part is filled in from the germline J gene. V gene TRBV4-2 combines with J gene TRBJ2-4; D is ambiguous. The CDR3 is 15 amino acids. Germline V CDR1 and CDR2: LGHNA, YNFKEQ. Incomplete CDR3 DNA: TGCGCCAGCAGCCAAAAAACAGATACCAAAAACATT. This gives the protein CASSQKTDTKNI. The whole CDR3 is CASSQKTDTKNIQYF.

With regard to this clone: The read terminates 3 residues ahead of where the CDR3 ends, so the germline J gene completes it. The rearrangement joins TRBV5-1 to TRBJ1-4, with TRBD1 matching over 12 bases. Germline V gene sequence: CDR1 SGHRS, CDR2 YFSETQ. The CDR3 length is 17 residues. The DNA read from the CDR3 is TGCGCCAGCAGCTTAGGGGACAGGGGGCCGGCTAATTCACCA. Translation: CASSLGDRGPANSP. The entire CDR3 sequence reads CASSLGDRGPANSPLFF.

Comments on this clone: The read halts 3 residues ahead of the CDR3 end, with the missing end drawn from the germline J gene. The chain links TRBV4-2 to TRBJ2-7, with TRBD2 identical over 9 bases. The CDR3 totals 16 residues. Trimming at V came to 0 bases and at J to 2 bases, leaving 5 bases not matched to a gene. Germline V gene data show CDR1 as LGHNA and CDR2 as YNFKEQ. The sequenced part of the CDR3 DNA is TGTGCCAGCAGCCAAGATCTAATAGCGGGAGCCTACGAG. Its translation: CASSQDLIAGAYE. The whole CDR3 is CASSQDLIAGAYEQYF.

Concerning this clone: The read finishes 3 residues shy of the CDR3 end, and the germline J gene is used to complete it. This chain uses TRBV28 with TRBJ2-7; 8 nucleotides line up with TRBD1. CDR3 length: 16 residues. Looked up from germline, CDR1 is MDHEN and CDR2 is SYDVKM. Trimming cost V 5 bases and J 0 bases; bases outside gene matches: 9. CDR3 DNA, as far as it was read: TGTGCCAGCAGTAGCCTTACAGGGGGAAGCTCCTACGAG. Its protein is CASSSLTGGSSYE. The CDR3 in full is CASSSLTGGSSYEQYF.

A word on this clone: Sequencing ends 3 residues short of the CDR3 end; the germline J gene provides the rest. The chain has TRBV18 and TRBJ2-7; D ambiguous. The CDR3 is made up of 13 amino acids. The germline gives CDR1 KGHSH, CDR2 LQKENI. The germline V and J ends were trimmed by 2 bases and 2 bases, with 7 bases remaining between them. CDR3 DNA (partial): TGTGCCAGCTCACCAGACGCGGCCTACGAG. Amino acids: CASSPDAAYE. The CDR3 in its entirety is CASSPDAAYEQYF.

As concerns this clone: The read ends 3 residues shy of where the CDR3 ends; the end is completed using the germline J gene. The gene calls are TRBV12-5 and TRBJ2-1; TRBD1 matches 7 bases. CDR1 and CDR2 (germline): LGHNT, FRNRAP. The J segment lost 5 bases and the V segment lost 5 bases, leaving 12 bases of the junction unmatched. This CDR3 region has 16 residues. CDR3 DNA, as far as it was read: TGTGCTAGTGGTCTCGGCGTAGGGGGCCAAGACAATGAG. Translating it yields CASGLGVGGQDNE. The whole CDR3 reads CASGLGVGGQDNEQFF. The entire variable domain, with the rest obtained from reference TRBV12-5 and TRBJ2-1, is as follows: DARVTQTPRHKVTEMGQEVTMRCQPILGHNTVFWYRQTMMQGLELLAYFRNRAPLDDSGMPKDRFSAEMPDATLATLKIQPSEPRDSAVYFCASGLGVGGQDNEQFFGPGTRLTVL.

Concerning this clone itself: Sequencing ends 3 residues short of the CDR3 end; the germline J gene provides the rest. This chain connects TRBV20-1 to TRBJ2-2, with 12 bases lining up with TRBD1. There are 14 residues in the CDR3. Germline V gene sequence: CDR1 DFQATT, CDR2 SNEGSKA (reference sequence). Unmatched junction bases numbered 1, after V lost 0 bases and J lost 8 bases. CDR3 DNA, as far as it was read: TGCAGTGCTAGAGAGGGACAGGGGGCTGGGGAG. Its protein product is CSAREGQGAGE. In full, the CDR3 is CSAREGQGAGELFF.

Concerning this clone: Read data end 3 residues before the CDR3 end; the end is taken from the germline J gene. The chain links TRBV11-3 to TRBJ2-1; 10 nucleotides line up with TRBD2. Germline V lookup: CDR1 SGHNT, CDR2 YENEEA. J gave up 7 bases and V 6 bases, and 6 bases lay outside the gene matches. This CDR3 comprises 14 residues. The chain's CDR3 is CASRSGGARNEQFF. The sequenced CDR3 bases are TGTGCCAGCAGGAGCGGGGGGGCTCGGAATGAG.

On this clone: From the germline J gene comes the end of the CDR3, since the read stops 3 residues before it. This sequence joins TRBV5-1 and TRBJ2-2; 7 nucleotides match TRBD1. Germline lookup yields CDR1 SGHRS and CDR2 YFSETQ. The CDR3 is 17 amino acids. V was clipped by 1 base and J by 5 bases; unmatched bases: 11. CDR3 in amino acids: CASSLWHRGETTGELFF. The DNA read from the CDR3 is TGCGCCAGCAGCTTGTGGCACAGGGGCGAGACTACCGGGGAG.